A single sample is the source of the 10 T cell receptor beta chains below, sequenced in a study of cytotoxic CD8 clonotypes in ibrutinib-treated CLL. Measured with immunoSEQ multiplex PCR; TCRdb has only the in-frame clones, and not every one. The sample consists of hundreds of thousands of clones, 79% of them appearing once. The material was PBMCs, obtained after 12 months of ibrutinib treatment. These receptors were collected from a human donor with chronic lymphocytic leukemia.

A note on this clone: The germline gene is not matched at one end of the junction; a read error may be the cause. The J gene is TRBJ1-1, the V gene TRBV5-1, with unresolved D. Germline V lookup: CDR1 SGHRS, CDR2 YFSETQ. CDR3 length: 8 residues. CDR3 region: CASSLTIW. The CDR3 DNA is TGCGCCAGCAGCTTGACAATTTGG.

This CDR3 reads CASTPRAGLSSEAFF. Here the CDR3 DNA reads TGTGCCAGCACCCCCCGGGCAGGCTTAAGTTCTGAAGCTTTCTTT. The rearrangement uses TRBV5-4 and TRBJ1-1; no clear D. Germline V gene data show CDR1 as SGHNT and CDR2 as YYREEE (reference sequence). Trimming stripped 6 bases from V and 6 bases from J, with 21 bases between. This CDR3 region has 15 residues.

CDR3 amino acids: CASTLGGSYGYTF. In nucleotides, the CDR3 is TGTGCCAGCACCCTCGGGGGTTCCTATGGCTACACCTTC. J is TRBJ1-2 and V is TRBV6-5, with D maybe TRBD1 (5 bases). The CDR3 length is 13 residues. Per the germline V gene, CDR1 is MNHEY and CDR2 is SVGAGI. V was trimmed by 7 bases and J by 4 bases, leaving 13 bases between them.

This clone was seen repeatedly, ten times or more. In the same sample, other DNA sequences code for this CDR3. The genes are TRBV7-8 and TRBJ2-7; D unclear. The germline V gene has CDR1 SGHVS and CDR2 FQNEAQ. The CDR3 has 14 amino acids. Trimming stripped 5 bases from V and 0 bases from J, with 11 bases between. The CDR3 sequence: CASSPGRFSYEQYF. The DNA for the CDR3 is TGTGCCAGCAGCCCGGGCCGCTTCTCCTACGAGCAGTACTTC.

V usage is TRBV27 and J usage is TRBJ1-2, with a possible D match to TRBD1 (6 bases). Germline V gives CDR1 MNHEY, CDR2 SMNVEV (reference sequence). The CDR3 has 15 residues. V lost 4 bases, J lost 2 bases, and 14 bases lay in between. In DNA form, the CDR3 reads TGTGCCAGCAGTTCACAGGGTATTTCCAACTATGGCTACACCTTC. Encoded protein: CASSSQGISNYGYTF.

The CDR3 reads CASSYSGQVIYGYTF. For the CDR3, the DNA is TGTGCCAGCAGTTACTCGGGACAGGTTATCTATGGCTACACCTTC. The chain carries TRBV6-6 and TRBJ1-2; 8 bases fit TRBD1. The CDR3 is made up of 15 amino acids. Germline V gives CDR1 MNHNY, CDR2 SVGAGI (reference sequence). With V trimmed by 0 bases and J by 4 bases, 4 bases remained unmatched.

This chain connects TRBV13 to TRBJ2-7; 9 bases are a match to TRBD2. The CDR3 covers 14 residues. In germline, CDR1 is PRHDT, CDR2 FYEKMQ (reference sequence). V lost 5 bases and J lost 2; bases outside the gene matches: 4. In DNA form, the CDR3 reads TGTGCCAGCAGCCCCGGGACTAGCCCCTACGAGCAGTACTTC. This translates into CASSPGTSPYEQYF.

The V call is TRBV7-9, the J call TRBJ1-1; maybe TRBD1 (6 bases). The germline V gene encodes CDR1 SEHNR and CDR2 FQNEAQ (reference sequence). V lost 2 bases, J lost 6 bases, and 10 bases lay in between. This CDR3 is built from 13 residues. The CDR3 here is CASSLTDRPEAFF. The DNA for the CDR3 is TGTGCCAGCAGCTTAACCGACAGGCCTGAAGCTTTCTTT.

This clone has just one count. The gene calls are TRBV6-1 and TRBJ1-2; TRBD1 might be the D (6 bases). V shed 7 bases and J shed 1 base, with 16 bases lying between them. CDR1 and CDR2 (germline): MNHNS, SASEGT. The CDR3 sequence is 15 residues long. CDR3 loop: CASTRDRTYNYGYTF. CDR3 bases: TGTGCCAGCACCCGAGACAGGACTTATAACTATGGCTACACCTTC.

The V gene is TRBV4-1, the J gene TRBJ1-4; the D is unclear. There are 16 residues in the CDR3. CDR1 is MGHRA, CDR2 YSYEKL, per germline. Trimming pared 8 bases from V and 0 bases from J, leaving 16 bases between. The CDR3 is CASCPLSGATNEKLFF. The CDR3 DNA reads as TGCGCCAGCTGCCCCCTTTCAGGTGCAACTAATGAAAAACTGTTTTTT.